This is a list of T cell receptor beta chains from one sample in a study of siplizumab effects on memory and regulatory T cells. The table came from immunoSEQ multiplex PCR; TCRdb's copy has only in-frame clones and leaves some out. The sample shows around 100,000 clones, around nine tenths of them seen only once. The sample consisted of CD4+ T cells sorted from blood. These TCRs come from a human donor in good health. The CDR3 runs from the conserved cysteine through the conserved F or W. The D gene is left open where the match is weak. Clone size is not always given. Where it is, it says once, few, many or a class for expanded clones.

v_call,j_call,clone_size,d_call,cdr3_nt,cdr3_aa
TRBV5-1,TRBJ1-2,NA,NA,TGCGCCAGCAGCTTGGAGTCGGGACTCGGTGGCTACACCTTC,CASSLESGLGGYTF
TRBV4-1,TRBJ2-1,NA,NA,TGCGCCAGCAGACAGACCGGGACAATCGGGAATGAGCAGTTCTTC,CASRQTGTIGNEQFF
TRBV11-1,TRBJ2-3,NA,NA,TGTGCCAGCAGCTTAGGTGCGGGAAGCACAGATACGCAGTATTTT,CASSLGAGSTDTQYF
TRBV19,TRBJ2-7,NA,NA,TGTGCCAGTAGTATAGGTACCGGGACGGTGGGGCTCTACGAGCAGTACTTC,CASSIGTGTVGLYEQYF
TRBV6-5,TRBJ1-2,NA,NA,TGTGCCAGCAGTTATAACGGGCTAGGCTATGGCTACACCTTC,CASSYNGLGYGYTF
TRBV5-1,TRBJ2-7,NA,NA,TGCGCCAGCAGCTTGGCCCAAATCGCCAGGGACAACTACGAGCAGTACTTC,CASSLAQIARDNYEQYF
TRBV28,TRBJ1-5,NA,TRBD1,TGTGCCAGCAGTCCATCACAGGGGATTAATAGCAATCAGCCCCAGCATTTT,CASSPSQGINSNQPQHF
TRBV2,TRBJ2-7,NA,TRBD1,TGTGCCAGCCTAACAGGGGCGATATCCTACGAGCAGTACTTC,CASLTGAISYEQYF
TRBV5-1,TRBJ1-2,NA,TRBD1,TGCGCCAGCAGCTCGGGAGGGGGACAGGCCTCCGTCAGCTACACCTTC,CASSSGGGQASVSYTF
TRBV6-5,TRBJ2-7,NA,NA,TGTGCCAGCAGTTACGCCGTTGCGGTCTCCTACGAGCAGTACTTC,CASSYAVAVSYEQYF
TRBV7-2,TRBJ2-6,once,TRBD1,TGTGCCAGCAGCTTAGCGCGACGGGGCAGGGGGCCTGGGGCCAACGTCCTGACTTTC,CASSLARRGRGPGANVLTF
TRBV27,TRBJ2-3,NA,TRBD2,TGTGCCAGCAGCAAATCTAGCGGGCTCACGAGGGATACGCAGTATTTT,CASSKSSGLTRDTQYF
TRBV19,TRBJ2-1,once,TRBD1,TGTGCCAGTAGGCGGACAGGAAACCATGAGCAGTTCTTC,CASRRTGNHEQFF
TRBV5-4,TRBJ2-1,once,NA,TGTGCCAGCAGCTTACTGATTGGGACCCCGACAGCAAATGAGCAGTTCTTC,CASSLLIGTPTANEQFF
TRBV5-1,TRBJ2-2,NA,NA,TGCGCCAGCAGCTTGGATGTGGCTAAGAACACCGGGGAGCTGTTTTTT,CASSLDVAKNTGELFF
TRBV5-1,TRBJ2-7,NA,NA,TGCGCCAGCAGCTTGGCGGTTTGGGGTCCCGGCGAGCAGTACTTC,CASSLAVWGPGEQYF
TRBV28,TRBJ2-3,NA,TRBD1,TGTGCCAGCAGTCCTCCGGGACAGGGGTATGCGACAGATACGCAGTATTTT,CASSPPGQGYATDTQYF
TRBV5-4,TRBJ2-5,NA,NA,TGTGCCAGCAGCTTACCAGGACGGATGTACCAAGAGACCCAGTACTTC,CASSLPGRMYQETQYF
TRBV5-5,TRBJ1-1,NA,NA,TGTGCCAGCAGCTTATCAGGGATTCAAGCTTTCTTT,CASSLSGIQAFF
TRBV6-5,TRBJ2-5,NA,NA,TGTGCCAGCAGTTACTCGAGTCTTCAAGAGACCCAGTACTTC,CASSYSSLQETQYF
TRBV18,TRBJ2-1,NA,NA,TGTGCCAGCTCATTCGACTATGAGCAGTTCTTC,CASSFDYEQFF
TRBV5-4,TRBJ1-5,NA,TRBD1,TGTGCCAGCAGCTTGGCAGGGGGTCAGCCCCAGCATTTT,CASSLAGGQPQHF
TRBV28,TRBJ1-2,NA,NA,TGTGCCACAGCAAGGGCTGGCGGAGGCTACACCTTC,CATARAGGGYTF
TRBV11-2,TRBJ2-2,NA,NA,TGTGCCAGCAGCTTAGATCTTCCCGGGGAGCTGTTTTTT,CASSLDLPGELFF
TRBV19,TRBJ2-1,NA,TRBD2,TGTGCCAGTAGCAGACTAGGGACTAGCGGGAGCCTGCGGAATGAGCAGTTCTTC,CASSRLGTSGSLRNEQFF
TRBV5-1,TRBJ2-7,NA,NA,TGCGCCAGCAGTTCGGGGGGCGCGACCTACGAGCAGTACTTC,CASSSGGATYEQYF
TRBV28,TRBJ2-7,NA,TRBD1,TGTGCCAGCTTCCGACAGGGATCCTACGAGCAGTACTTC,CASFRQGSYEQYF
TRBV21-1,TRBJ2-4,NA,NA,TGTGCCAGCCTCGCCTGGGACACTCTAGCCAAAAACATTCAGTACTTC,CASLAWDTLAKNIQYF
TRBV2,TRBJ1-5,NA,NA,TGTGCCAGCTCTGGACAGTATAGCAATCAGCCCCAGCATTTT,CASSGQYSNQPQHF
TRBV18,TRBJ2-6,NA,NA,TGTGCCAGCTCACTACAGGGTAATTTGGGGGCCAACGTCCTGACTTTC,CASSLQGNLGANVLTF
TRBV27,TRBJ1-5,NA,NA,TGTGCCAGCAGTCCCCGGCCGGTCGTGACATCCAATCAGCCCCAGCATTTT,CASSPRPVVTSNQPQHF
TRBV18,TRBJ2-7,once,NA,TGTGCCAGCTCACCTAACTACGAGCAGTACTTC,CASSPNYEQYF
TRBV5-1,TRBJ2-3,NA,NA,TGCGCCAGCAGTTTTACCCGGACCGGTATCACAGATACGCAGTATTTT,CASSFTRTGITDTQYF
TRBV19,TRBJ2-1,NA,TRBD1,TGTGCCAGTAGTATCCGGGACAGGGTGACAAATGAGCAGTTCTTC,CASSIRDRVTNEQFF
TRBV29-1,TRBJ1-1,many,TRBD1,TGCAGCGTTTACACAGGGGTTACTGAAGCTTTCTTT,CSVYTGVTEAFF
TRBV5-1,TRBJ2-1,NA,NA,TGCGCCAGCAGCTTTACCAGCGGACGCTACAATGAGCAGTTCTTC,CASSFTSGRYNEQFF
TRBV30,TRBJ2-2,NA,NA,TGTGCCTGGAGTTCCACGAACACCGGGGAGCTGTTTTTT,CAWSSTNTGELFF
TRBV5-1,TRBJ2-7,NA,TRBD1,TGCGCCAGCAGCTTCCAGGGGGCCTACGAGCAGTACTTC,CASSFQGAYEQYF
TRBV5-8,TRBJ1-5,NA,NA,TGTGCCAGCAGCCTGGGGGTTGGGTACAGCCCGGTTTCCAATCAGCCCCAGCATTTT,CASSLGVGYSPVSNQPQHF
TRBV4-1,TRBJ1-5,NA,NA,TGCGCCAGCAGCCAAGAAGGCGTACAGCCCCAGCATTTT,CASSQEGVQPQHF
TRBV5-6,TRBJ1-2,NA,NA,TGTGCCAGCAGCACCGGGACGGAGTATGGCTACACCTTC,CASSTGTEYGYTF
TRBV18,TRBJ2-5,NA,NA,TGTGCCAGCTCACGCCCGGGGCAGCAAGAGACCCAGTACTTC,CASSRPGQQETQYF
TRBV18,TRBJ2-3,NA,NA,TGTGCCAGCTGCGTCCGGGAGAGCACAGATACGCAGTATTTT,CASCVRESTDTQYF
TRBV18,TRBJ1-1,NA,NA,TGTGCCAGCTCACCACCGAAGAACACTGAAGCTTTCTTT,CASSPPKNTEAFF
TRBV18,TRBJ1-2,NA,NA,TGTGCCAGCTCACCGGGAGCTAACTATGGCTACACCTTC,CASSPGANYGYTF
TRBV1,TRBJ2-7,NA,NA,TGCACCAGCACGGGTTTGGGTTACGAGCAGTACTTC,CTSTGLGYEQYF
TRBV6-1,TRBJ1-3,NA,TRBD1,TGTGCCAGCAGCTCAGGGGGATCTGGAAACACCATATATTTT,CASSSGGSGNTIYF
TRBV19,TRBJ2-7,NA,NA,TGTGCCAGTAGTATTTTAGGGATGCGGAGCGAGCAGTACTTC,CASSILGMRSEQYF
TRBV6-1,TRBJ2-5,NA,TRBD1,TGTGCCAGCAGTTTCACGGACAGGGGAGAGACCCAGTACTTC,CASSFTDRGETQYF
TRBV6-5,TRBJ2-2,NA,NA,TGTGCCAGCAGTTACAGGGGGTTCACCGGGGAGCTGTTTTTT,CASSYRGFTGELFF
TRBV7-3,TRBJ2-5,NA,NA,TGTGCCAGCAGCTTAACGCCGGCTGCAAAGACCCAGTACTTC,CASSLTPAAKTQYF
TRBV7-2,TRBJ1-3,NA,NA,TGTGCCAGCAGCCCGTACAGCTCTGGAAACACCATATATTTT,CASSPYSSGNTIYF
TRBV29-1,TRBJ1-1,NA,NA,TGCAGCTTCAGGAGGGCCACTGAAGCTTTCTTT,CSFRRATEAFF